This is a list of T cell receptor beta chains from one sample in a study of response to subunit inactivated influenza vaccine. TCRdb used MiXCR to reprocess the RT-PCR reads, holding one entry per CDR3 protein. The sample includes fewer than 600,000 distinct CDR3 sequences, 7.2% seen only once; the top ten take about an eighth. The material was PBMCs from blood, obtained approximately 25 months after vaccination. The receptors were gathered from a man between 45 and 75 years old who received an inactivated influenza vaccine. Each CDR3 is given with its conserved first and last residue. The order of the fields is clone size, V gene, D gene, J gene, CDR3 protein, CDR3 DNA. D genes are given only for firm matches. Rows give clone size only sometimes, using once, few, many, or a class for an expanded clone.

many	TRBV10-3	NA	TRBJ1-1	CAISGQEDTEAFF	TGTGCCATCAGTGGGCAGGAGGACACTGAAGCTTTCTTT
NA	TRBV29-1	TRBD2	TRBJ2-3	CSIRTSSAQYF	TGCAGCATCCGGACTAGCTCTGCGCAGTATTTT
few	TRBV5-1	TRBD1	TRBJ1-2	CASSIGGTGHGYTF	TGCGCCAGCAGCATCGGAGGGACAGGGCATGGCTACACCTTC
few	TRBV9	TRBD2	TRBJ2-2	CASSVGAGGPGTGELFF	TGTGCCAGCAGCGTAGGAGCGGGAGGGCCGGGCACCGGGGAGCTGTTTTTT
NA	TRBV3-1	NA	TRBJ1-2	CASSQVRGLSGYTF	TGTGCCAGCAGCCAAGTCAGGGGATTAAGTGGCTACACCTTC
many	TRBV7-2	NA	TRBJ2-7	CASSLLRSYEQYF	TGTGCCAGCAGCTTATTGCGAAGCTACGAGCAGTACTTC
many	TRBV10-3	TRBD1	TRBJ2-2	CAIPRDREDTGELFF	TGTGCCATCCCCCGGGACAGGGAAGACACCGGGGAGCTGTTTTTT
few	TRBV9	NA	TRBJ1-4	CASSVGSANEKLFF	TGTGCCAGCAGCGTAGGTTCTGCAAATGAAAAACTGTTTTTT
few	TRBV7-2	NA	TRBJ2-7	CASSLAGTSPSYEQYF	TGTGCCAGCAGCTTGGCCGGGACTTCGCCCTCCTACGAGCAGTACTTC
NA	TRBV30	NA	TRBJ2-7	CAWSREGAIGYEQYF	TGTGCCTGGAGTAGGGAGGGGGCCATCGGCTACGAGCAGTACTTC
many	TRBV12-3/TRBV12-4	TRBD1	TRBJ1-5	CASTGQGAPNQPQHF	TGTGCCAGCACCGGACAGGGGGCTCCTAATCAGCCCCAGCATTTT
NA	TRBV6-5	NA	TRBJ2-7	CASSYHQTRVSYEQYF	TGTGCCAGCAGTTACCACCAGACTAGGGTCTCCTACGAGCAGTACTTC
NA	TRBV5-5	NA	TRBJ1-6	CASSLGQYSYNSPLHF	TGTGCCAGCAGCTTAGGGCAGTACTCCTATAATTCACCCCTCCACTTT
many	TRBV7-2	NA	TRBJ2-3	CASSLTQAPSTDTQYF	TGTGCCAGCAGCTTAACCCAGGCCCCTAGCACAGATACGCAGTATTTT
few	TRBV28	NA	TRBJ1-5	CASSLGSAWGMSNQPQHF	TGTGCCAGCAGTTTAGGGTCAGCCTGGGGTATGAGCAATCAGCCCCAGCATTTT
NA	TRBV6-1	NA	TRBJ2-3	CATTPGMRRTDTQYF	TGTGCCACCACACCAGGGATGAGGAGAACAGATACGCAGTATTTT
NA	TRBV3-1	NA	TRBJ1-2	CASSQGPKRNYGYTF	TGTGCCAGCAGCCAAGGGCCGAAGCGTAACTATGGCTACACCTTC
NA	TRBV12-3/TRBV12-4	NA	TRBJ1-5	CASSPTGGQPQHF	TGTGCCAGCAGCCCCACGGGGGGGCAGCCCCAGCATTTT
many	TRBV7-3	TRBD2	TRBJ2-2	CASSAGTSTGELFF	TGTGCCAGCAGCGCCGGGACTAGCACCGGGGAGCTGTTTTTT
NA	TRBV12-3/TRBV12-4	NA	TRBJ2-2	CASSSDDTGAGELFF	TGTGCCAGCAGTTCTGACGATACTGGGGCCGGGGAGCTGTTTTTT
few	TRBV6-1	NA	TRBJ2-6	CASSPRLLAGDTGANVLTF	TGTGCCAGCAGTCCCCGACTGTTGGCAGGGGATACTGGGGCCAACGTCCTGACTTTC
NA	TRBV18	NA	TRBJ2-7	CASSPNGYDEQYF	TGTGCCAGCTCACCAAATGGGTACGACGAGCAGTACTTC
NA	TRBV4-1	NA	TRBJ1-5	CASSQEPGGYSNQPQHF	TGCGCCAGCAGCCAAGAGCCAGGCGGTTATAGCAATCAGCCCCAGCATTTT
many	TRBV29-1	NA	TRBJ2-4	CSVERFKRVLPISQNIQYF	TGCAGCGTTGAAAGGTTTAAGCGGGTTCTTCCGATTAGCCAAAACATTCAGTACTTC
few	TRBV18	NA	TRBJ1-1	CASSPTLDRNTEAFF	TGTGCCAGCTCACCAACACTCGACAGGAACACTGAAGCTTTCTTT
many	TRBV10-3	TRBD1	TRBJ2-1	CAIRPDRGRNEQFF	TGTGCCATCAGGCCGGACAGGGGGCGAAATGAGCAGTTCTTC
NA	TRBV20-1	TRBD1	TRBJ1-4	CSATKTGVNEKLFF	TGCAGTGCTACGAAGACAGGGGTGAATGAAAAACTGTTTTTT
few	TRBV30	NA	TRBJ1-5	CAWTRQGNQPQHF	TGTGCCTGGACTAGACAGGGCAATCAGCCCCAGCATTTT
NA	TRBV25-1	NA	TRBJ2-5	CASSLSGALETQYF	TGTGCCAGCAGCCTGTCAGGGGCTCTAGAGACCCAGTACTTC
few	TRBV7-2	TRBD1	TRBJ2-1	CASSLVGTGFYNEQFF	TGTGCCAGCAGCTTAGTGGGGACAGGATTTTACAATGAGCAGTTCTTC
few	TRBV12-3/TRBV12-4	NA	TRBJ2-7	CASGQGDHEQYF	TGTGCCAGTGGGCAGGGTGACCACGAGCAGTACTTC
many	TRBV14	TRBD2	TRBJ2-1	CASSQKPGTSRYNEQFF	TGTGCCAGCAGCCAAAAACCCGGGACTAGCAGATACAATGAGCAGTTCTTC
many	TRBV2	NA	TRBJ1-5	CASSDELNQPQHF	TGTGCCAGCAGTGACGAACTCAATCAGCCCCAGCATTTT
many	TRBV25-1	NA	TRBJ2-1	CASMQYGKQFF	TGTGCCAGCATGCAGTACGGGAAGCAGTTCTTC
NA	TRBV5-1	NA	TRBJ2-1	CASSPPSPSNEQFF	TGCGCCAGCAGCCCACCGTCGCCTAGCAATGAGCAGTTCTTC
NA	TRBV6-1	NA	TRBJ1-4	CASSEMVGNEKLFF	TGTGCCAGCAGTGAAATGGTGGGAAATGAAAAACTGTTTTTT
many	TRBV5-1	TRBD2	TRBJ2-3	CASSYRAGGSDTQYF	TGCGCCAGCAGCTACAGAGCGGGAGGGTCAGATACGCAGTATTTT
many	TRBV20-1	NA	TRBJ2-2	CSARDLISAEGLFF	TGCAGTGCTAGAGATTTGATCAGCGCGGAGGGGCTGTTTTTT
NA	TRBV14	NA	TRBJ2-7	CASSQDWARSYEQYF	TGTGCCAGCAGCCAAGATTGGGCCCGTTCCTACGAGCAGTACTTC
NA	TRBV7-8	NA	TRBJ1-1	CASSKTAQGTEAFF	TGTGCCAGCAGCAAGACCGCTCAGGGGACTGAAGCTTTCTTT
many	TRBV27	NA	TRBJ1-2	CASSLWGGTGYTF	TGTGCCAGCAGTTTATGGGGGGGCACAGGCTACACCTTC
many	TRBV20-1	TRBD1	TRBJ2-7	CSAREQRQGFYEQYF	TGCAGTGCTAGAGAACAGAGACAGGGCTTCTACGAGCAGTACTTC
NA	TRBV12-3/TRBV12-4	NA	TRBJ2-5	CASSLTGPLQETQYF	TGTGCCAGCAGCTTAACAGGACCCCTCCAAGAGACCCAGTACTTC
many	TRBV4-1	TRBD1	TRBJ1-2	CASSQSGQGFYGYTF	TGCGCCAGCAGCCAATCGGGACAGGGCTTCTATGGCTACACCTTC
many	TRBV7-9	TRBD2	TRBJ2-7	CASNPGLARYEQYF	TGTGCCAGCAACCCAGGACTAGCTCGCTACGAGCAGTACTTC
many	TRBV6-1	NA	TRBJ2-1	CASGRVRPTRFNEQFF	TGTGCCAGCGGTCGTGTCCGTCCGACTAGATTCAATGAGCAGTTCTTC
many	TRBV28	NA	TRBJ2-6	CASSFWQTAVSGANVLTF	TGTGCCAGCAGTTTTTGGCAGACTGCAGTCTCTGGGGCCAACGTCCTGACTTTC
many	TRBV12-3/TRBV12-4	NA	TRBJ1-2	CASSSSGYGYTF	TGTGCCAGCAGTTCGTCAGGGTATGGCTACACCTTC
NA	TRBV3-1	TRBD2	TRBJ2-7	CASSQDSGGAYPYEQYF	TGTGCCAGCAGCCAAGATTCGGGGGGGGCCTACCCCTACGAGCAGTACTTC
NA	TRBV12-3/TRBV12-4	NA	TRBJ1-1	CASNSYRGGNTEAFF	TGTGCCAGCAACTCATATCGGGGCGGGAACACTGAAGCTTTCTTT
few	TRBV6-2/TRBV6-3	NA	TRBJ2-7	CASSYQLGGTSSYEQYF	TGTGCCAGCAGTTACCAGCTGGGGGGGACAAGCTCCTACGAGCAGTACTTC
many	TRBV7-2	NA	TRBJ2-2	CASSLVWGANTGELFF	TGTGCCAGCAGCTTAGTATGGGGGGCGAACACCGGGGAGCTGTTTTTT
few	TRBV3-1	NA	TRBJ2-7	CASSDSEPYEQYF	TGTGCCAGCAGTGACAGCGAACCCTACGAGCAGTACTTC